The rows below give T cell receptor beta chains drawn from one sample of a study of blood T cell repertoires in COVID-19. TCRdb keeps only in-frame clones here, not all; method: immunoSEQ multiplex PCR. The sample yields approximately 250,000 clones, around nine tenths seen once. Material for sequencing was peripheral blood. The receptors stem from a woman aged 55-70 years with COVID-19, enrolled during active disease. Both conserved end residues are part of each CDR3. Each record gives: V gene, clone size, J gene, CDR3 length, D gene, CDR3 protein, CDR3 DNA. D genes are given only for firm matches. Size tells how often a clone was seen (once, few, many) or the class of an expanded clone, and some rows leave it out.

V gene: TRBV6-2/TRBV6-3
clone size: .
J gene: TRBJ2-7
CDR3 length: 16
D gene: TRBD2
CDR3 protein: CASSFPSGTGSYEQYF
CDR3 DNA: TGTGCCAGCAGTTTCCCTAGCGGGACGGGCTCCTACGAGCAGTACTTC

V gene: TRBV6-5
clone size: .
J gene: TRBJ2-1
CDR3 length: 14
D gene: TRBD1
CDR3 protein: CASSYDRGRNEQFF
CDR3 DNA: TGTGCCAGCAGTTACGACAGGGGTCGGAATGAGCAGTTCTTC

V gene: TRBV5-4
clone size: few
J gene: TRBJ2-3
CDR3 length: 16
D gene: .
CDR3 protein: CASSSQLTPPEDTQYF
CDR3 DNA: TGTGCCAGCAGCTCACAGCTCACTCCACCCGAGGATACGCAGTATTTT

V gene: TRBV14
clone size: .
J gene: TRBJ1-2
CDR3 length: 15
D gene: .
CDR3 protein: CASSQVWGSGYGYTF
CDR3 DNA: TGTGCCAGCAGCCAAGTTTGGGGAAGCGGCTATGGCTACACCTTC

V gene: TRBV20-1
clone size: .
J gene: TRBJ2-1
CDR3 length: 11
D gene: .
CDR3 protein: CSASREYEQFF
CDR3 DNA: TGCAGTGCTAGCCGGGAGTATGAGCAGTTCTTC

V gene: TRBV28
clone size: .
J gene: TRBJ2-3
CDR3 length: 14
D gene: .
CDR3 protein: CASNPAGATDTQYF
CDR3 DNA: TGTGCCAGTAACCCGGCAGGGGCCACAGATACGCAGTATTTT

V gene: TRBV19
clone size: .
J gene: TRBJ2-2
CDR3 length: 15
D gene: .
CDR3 protein: CASKKRQGRPGELFF
CDR3 DNA: TGTGCCAGTAAGAAAAGGCAGGGAAGGCCCGGGGAGCTGTTTTTT

V gene: TRBV19
clone size: .
J gene: TRBJ1-5
CDR3 length: 14
D gene: TRBD1
CDR3 protein: CASMSGGSNQPQHF
CDR3 DNA: TGTGCCAGTATGTCAGGGGGTAGCAATCAGCCCCAGCATTTT

V gene: TRBV24-1
clone size: .
J gene: TRBJ2-1
CDR3 length: 15
D gene: TRBD2
CDR3 protein: CATSVVSGNNNEQFF
CDR3 DNA: TGTGCCACCAGTGTGGTTAGCGGGAACAACAATGAGCAGTTCTTC

V gene: TRBV7-8
clone size: .
J gene: TRBJ2-7
CDR3 length: 12
D gene: .
CDR3 protein: CASRGNRDEQYF
CDR3 DNA: TGTGCCAGCAGGGGGAACAGGGACGAGCAGTACTTC

V gene: TRBV6-5
clone size: once
J gene: TRBJ2-1
CDR3 length: 15
D gene: TRBD1
CDR3 protein: CASSYKGTGDGEQFF
CDR3 DNA: TGTGCCAGCAGTTACAAGGGGACAGGGGATGGTGAGCAGTTCTTC

V gene: TRBV4-1
clone size: .
J gene: TRBJ2-2
CDR3 length: 15
D gene: .
CDR3 protein: CASSLLTENTGELFF
CDR3 DNA: TGCGCCAGCAGCCTTTTGACAGAGAACACCGGGGAGCTGTTTTTT

V gene: TRBV27
clone size: .
J gene: TRBJ2-3
CDR3 length: 15
D gene: .
CDR3 protein: CASSLEAGSSDTQYF
CDR3 DNA: TGTGCCAGCAGTTTAGAGGCGGGAAGCTCAGATACGCAGTATTTT

V gene: TRBV7-2
clone size: .
J gene: TRBJ1-2
CDR3 length: 14
D gene: .
CDR3 protein: CASSPASRDYGYTF
CDR3 DNA: TGTGCCAGCAGCCCGGCGTCGAGGGACTATGGCTACACCTTC

V gene: TRBV9
clone size: .
J gene: TRBJ1-2
CDR3 length: 14
D gene: .
CDR3 protein: CASSVERGLNGYTF
CDR3 DNA: TGTGCCAGCAGCGTAGAAAGGGGGTTGAATGGCTACACCTTC

V gene: TRBV19
clone size: few
J gene: TRBJ2-2
CDR3 length: 14
D gene: TRBD1
CDR3 protein: CASRQGGSTGELFF
CDR3 DNA: TGTGCCAGCCGACAGGGGGGAAGCACCGGGGAGCTGTTTTTT

V gene: TRBV18
clone size: .
J gene: TRBJ2-3
CDR3 length: 13
D gene: .
CDR3 protein: CASFGTSTDTQYF
CDR3 DNA: TGTGCCAGCTTCGGGACTAGCACAGATACGCAGTATTTT

V gene: TRBV4-2
clone size: .
J gene: TRBJ2-7
CDR3 length: 14
D gene: TRBD1
CDR3 protein: CASSTRQGSYEQYF
CDR3 DNA: TGTGCCAGCAGCACCCGACAGGGGTCCTACGAGCAGTACTTC

V gene: TRBV30
clone size: .
J gene: TRBJ1-6
CDR3 length: 14
D gene: .
CDR3 protein: CAWSVTGINSPLHF
CDR3 DNA: TGTGCCTGGAGTGTTACCGGGATCAATTCACCCCTCCACTTT

V gene: TRBV27
clone size: .
J gene: TRBJ1-5
CDR3 length: 16
D gene: .
CDR3 protein: CARAGGEVFGGQPQHF
CDR3 DNA: TGTGCCAGGGCGGGAGGGGAAGTTTTCGGGGGTCAGCCCCAGCATTTT

V gene: TRBV4-3
clone size: .
J gene: TRBJ2-3
CDR3 length: 15
D gene: TRBD1
CDR3 protein: CASSQGDRVTDTQYF
CDR3 DNA: TGCGCCAGCAGCCAAGGGGACAGGGTCACAGATACGCAGTATTTT